This TCR beta chain was retrieved from a study of T-cell reconstitution after alpha-beta-depleted transplantation in children. This CDR3 region has 13 residues. Per the germline V gene, CDR1 is SGHTA and CDR2 is FQGTGA. Trimming left V 5 bases short and J 6 bases short, with 14 bases between. This clonotype was detected only once. What it recognizes is unknown. General study points: Reported findings indicate that, about two months after transplant, alpha-beta T cells came from several hundred expanded clones, which were derived from non-depleted graft cells. Diversity and T-cell counts at one year after transplant derived mostly from new T cells.

It was with unique molecular identifiers that the TCRbeta library was prepared. TCRdb passed the PCR reads through MiXCR, listing each CDR3 protein once. The sample holds fewer than 1 million distinct CDR3 sequences, roughly 16% seen once. The sample was PBMCs, mostly from graft donor cells, taken 360 days after TCRalphabeta/CD19-depleted stem cell transplant. The TCR originated in a male patient younger than 18 who had a stem cell transplant for acute lymphoblastic leukemia, so the T cells may come from the graft donor. The chain has TRBV7-3 and TRBJ2-7; D is tentatively TRBD1 or TRBD2 (5 bases each). DNA of the CDR3: TGTGCCAGCAGCCCAAGGGGAGCCTCCGAGCAGTACTTC. This encodes CASSPRGASEQYF.